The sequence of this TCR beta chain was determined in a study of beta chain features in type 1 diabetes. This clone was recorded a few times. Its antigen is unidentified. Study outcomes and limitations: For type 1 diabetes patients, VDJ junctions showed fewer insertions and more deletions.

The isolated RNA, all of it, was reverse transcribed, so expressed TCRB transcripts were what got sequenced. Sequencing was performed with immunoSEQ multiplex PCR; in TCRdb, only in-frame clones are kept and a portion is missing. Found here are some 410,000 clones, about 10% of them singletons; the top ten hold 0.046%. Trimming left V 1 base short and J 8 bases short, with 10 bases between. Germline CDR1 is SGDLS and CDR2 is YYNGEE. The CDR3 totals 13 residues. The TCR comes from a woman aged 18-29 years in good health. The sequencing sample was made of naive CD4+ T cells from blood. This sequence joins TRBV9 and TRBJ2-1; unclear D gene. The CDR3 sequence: CASSVTLGHEQFF. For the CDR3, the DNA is TGTGCCAGCAGCGTAACTCTAGGCCATGAGCAGTTCTTC.